This T cell receptor (beta chain) was found in a study of blood T cell repertoires in COVID-19. Study in general: Donors in the United States, Italy and Spain gave samples during acute or convalescent COVID-19. T cells, B-cell-depleted T cells, or PBMCs supplied cDNA or gDNA.

J lost 8 bases, V lost 2 bases, and 1 base had no gene match. In germline, CDR1 is MNHEY, CDR2 SMNVEV (reference sequence). The CDR3 length is 13 residues. Original data processing: Reference gene primer amplification in the assay estimated nucleated cell counts. Generated by immunoSEQ multiplex PCR, the TCRdb table keeps only in-frame clones and is missing some. V and J calls and clone size follow that table, whereas D and trimming were derived from the DNA. The sample records 150,000 to 200,000 clones, approximately 80% being singletons. The chain links TRBV27 to TRBJ2-1, with 9 bases fitting TRBD2. Sequenced: peripheral blood. The sequence was obtained from a man aged 55 to 70 with acute or convalescent COVID-19. The CDR3 loop is CASSLAGGYEQFF. Here the CDR3 DNA reads TGTGCCAGCAGTTTAGCGGGGGGGTATGAGCAGTTCTTC.